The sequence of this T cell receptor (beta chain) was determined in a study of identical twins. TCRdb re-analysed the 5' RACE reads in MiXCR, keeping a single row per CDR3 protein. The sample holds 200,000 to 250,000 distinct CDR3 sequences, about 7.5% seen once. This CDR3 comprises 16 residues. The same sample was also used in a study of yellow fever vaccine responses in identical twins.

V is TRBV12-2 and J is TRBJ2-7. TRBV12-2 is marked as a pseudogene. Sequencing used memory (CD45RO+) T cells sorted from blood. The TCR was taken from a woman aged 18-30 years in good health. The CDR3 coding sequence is TGTGCAAGTCGCTTAGGATGGCAGGAACAAGACTACGAGCAGTACTTC. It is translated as CASRLGWQEQDYEQYF.